This is a list of T cell receptor beta chains from one sample in a study of T cell responses to AZD1222 COVID-19 vaccine. Sequencing was performed with immunoSEQ multiplex PCR; in TCRdb, only in-frame clones are kept and a portion is missing. The top ten hold approximately 6.5% of the sample, which has roughly 120,000 clones, about 87% seen once. The sequencing here drew on peripheral blood, taken 28 days after the second AZD1222 dose. These receptors all come from an adult who received the AZD1222 COVID-19 vaccine. Each CDR3 is given with its conserved first and last residue. D genes are given only for firm matches. Part of the rows lack a size; the others show once, few, many or a class for expanded clones.

clone_size,j_call,d_call,v_call,cdr3_aa,cdr3_nt
.,TRBJ2-3,.,TRBV21-1,CASSIPRPRDRVSGDTQYF,TGTGCCAGCAGCATCCCGCGCCCCAGGGACAGGGTATCGGGTGATACGCAGTATTTT
.,TRBJ1-5,.,TRBV20-1,CSASPAYSNQPQHF,TGCAGTGCTAGTCCCGCCTATAGCAATCAGCCCCAGCATTTT
once,TRBJ2-7,.,TRBV4-3,CASSRSQGWEQYF,TGCGCCAGCAGCCGATCGCAGGGGTGGGAGCAGTACTTC
.,TRBJ1-5,.,TRBV15,CATSRRGGSNQPQHF,TGTGCCACCAGCAGACGGGGGGGTAGCAATCAGCCCCAGCATTTT
.,TRBJ1-3,.,TRBV19,CASSIASTLSGNTIYF,TGTGCCAGTAGTATTGCCTCCACACTCTCTGGAAACACCATATATTTT
.,TRBJ2-3,TRBD1,TRBV7-3,CASSLGQARTDTQYF,TGTGCCAGCAGCCTAGGACAGGCCCGCACAGATACGCAGTATTTT
.,TRBJ2-2,.,TRBV7-2,CASSLLGINTGELFF,TGTGCCAGCAGCTTACTCGGGATCAACACCGGGGAGCTGTTTTTT
.,TRBJ2-7,.,TRBV6-2/TRBV6-3,CASSYPNEQYF,TGTGCCAGCAGTTACCCGAACGAGCAGTACTTC
.,TRBJ2-1,TRBD2,TRBV7-2,CASSLVGGTSKWHEQFF,TGTGCCAGCAGCTTAGTAGGCGGGACTAGCAAGTGGCATGAGCAGTTCTTC
.,TRBJ2-1,.,TRBV7-2,CASSLFGRWDNEQFF,TGTGCCAGCAGCCTTTTTGGACGTTGGGACAATGAGCAGTTCTTC
.,TRBJ2-2,TRBD2,TRBV5-6,CASSSVTSGGESSVLFF,TGTGCCAGCAGCTCCGTGACTAGCGGGGGGGAAAGTTCTGTGCTGTTTTTT
few,TRBJ1-2,TRBD1,TRBV6-5,CASRPPRQGGGYTF,TGTGCCAGCAGACCTCCGAGACAGGGGGGTGGCTACACCTTC
.,TRBJ1-1,.,TRBV6-5,CASSRQVGTEAFF,TGTGCCAGCAGTCGTCAGGTCGGCACTGAAGCTTTCTTT
.,TRBJ1-1,.,TRBV10-3,CAISATETEAFF,TGTGCCATCAGTGCCACTGAGACTGAAGCTTTCTTT
.,TRBJ1-2,.,TRBV10-3,CAISETPGDNYGYTF,TGTGCCATCAGTGAGACTCCAGGGGATAACTATGGCTACACCTTC
once,TRBJ2-3,TRBD2,TRBV28,CASSPILAGSTDTQYF,TGTGCCAGCAGCCCCATCCTAGCGGGGAGCACAGATACGCAGTATTTT
.,TRBJ1-2,.,TRBV29-1,CSVVTGNYGYTF,TGCAGCGTCGTAACAGGGAACTATGGCTACACCTTC
.,TRBJ2-1,.,TRBV6-2/TRBV6-3,CASSYGESSYNEQFF,TGTGCCAGCAGTTACGGTGAGAGCTCCTACAATGAGCAGTTCTTC
many,TRBJ2-5,.,TRBV6-1,CASSEAQGQETQYF,TGTGCCAGCAGTGAAGCCCAGGGGCAAGAGACCCAGTACTTC
.,TRBJ1-6,.,TRBV5-8,CASSPGQGNSPLHF,TGTGCCAGCAGCCCTGGACAAGGGAATTCACCCCTCCACTTT
.,TRBJ2-1,TRBD2,TRBV3-1/TRBV3-2,CASSQGGLAGTSNEQFF,TGTGCCAGCAGCCAAGGAGGACTAGCGGGGACCTCAAATGAGCAGTTCTTC
few,TRBJ1-6,TRBD1,TRBV7-7,CASSPQGASSPLHF,TGTGCCAGCAGCCCACAGGGGGCGAGTTCACCCCTCCACTTT
once,TRBJ1-3,.,TRBV4-2,CASSQGTLIYF,TGTGCCAGCAGCCAAGGGACACTCATATATTTT
.,TRBJ2-1,TRBD2,TRBV7-2,CASSSGTRREQFF,TGTGCCAGCAGCTCCGGGACTAGGCGTGAGCAGTTCTTC
.,TRBJ1-2,TRBD1,TRBV5-4,CASTGQEERSYGYTF,TGTGCCAGCACGGGACAGGAAGAAAGGAGCTATGGCTACACCTTC
.,TRBJ1-5,TRBD1,TRBV10-1,CASSVSDRGVKLKTYQWPQHF,TGCGCCAGCAGTGTATCGGACAGGGGAGTCAAACTAAAAACTTATCAGTGGCCCCAGCATTTT
.,TRBJ2-1,.,TRBV12-3/TRBV12-4,CASSFADTEFF,TGTGCCAGCAGTTTTGCGGACACCGAGTTCTTC
.,TRBJ2-7,.,TRBV5-1,CASSLGNYEQYF,TGCGCCAGCAGCTTGGGAAACTACGAGCAGTACTTC
.,TRBJ1-6,.,TRBV3-1/TRBV3-2,CASSQANVGGPPLHF,TGTGCCAGCAGCCAAGCTAATGTAGGCGGTCCACCCCTCCACTTT
.,TRBJ2-2,TRBD2,TRBV7-2,CASSLGNRGGRGGELFF,TGTGCCAGCAGCTTAGGGAACCGGGGGGGCCGCGGCGGGGAGCTGTTTTTT
once,TRBJ2-5,.,TRBV7-9,CASSSTDRVRETQYF,TGTGCCAGCAGCTCTACGGATCGGGTCCGAGAGACCCAGTACTTC
.,TRBJ2-6,.,TRBV6-5,CASSGRYSGANVLTF,TGTGCCAGCAGCGGCAGATACTCTGGGGCCAACGTCCTGACTTTC
.,TRBJ1-2,.,TRBV7-9,CASSPGAYGYTF,TGTGCCAGCAGCCCTGGCGCCTATGGCTACACCTTC
.,TRBJ2-7,TRBD2,TRBV5-1,CASSTLAGGNEQYF,TGCGCCAGCAGCACCCTAGCGGGGGGTAACGAGCAGTACTTC
.,TRBJ2-1,.,TRBV11-2,CASSSRGPNSYNEQFF,TGTGCCAGCAGCTCCCGAGGGCCTAACTCCTACAATGAGCAGTTCTTC
.,TRBJ1-6,TRBD1,TRBV2,CASRTGGASNSPLHF,TGTGCCAGCAGGACAGGGGGCGCGAGCAATTCACCCCTCCACTTT
.,TRBJ2-3,.,TRBV20-1,CSASWSQVDTQYF,TGCAGTGCTAGTTGGTCACAGGTGGATACGCAGTATTTT
.,TRBJ2-3,TRBD2,TRBV5-8,CASSLAVSGGSTDTQYF,TGTGCCAGCAGCTTGGCCGTTAGCGGGGGAAGCACAGATACGCAGTATTTT
.,TRBJ1-2,.,TRBV4-2,CASSQEGRGRGYTF,TGTGCCAGCAGCCAAGAGGGACGGGGAAGAGGCTACACCTTC
.,TRBJ1-5,.,TRBV6-5,CASQEVTRQPQHF,TGTGCCAGCCAAGAAGTGACCCGCCAGCCCCAGCATTTT
once,TRBJ2-3,TRBD2,TRBV4-3,CASSQLAGDTQYF,TGCGCCAGCAGCCAGTTAGCGGGGGATACGCAGTATTTT
.,TRBJ1-2,TRBD1,TRBV4-2,CASSQEALQGGGYTF,TGTGCCAGCAGCCAAGAGGCGTTACAGGGGGGTGGCTACACCTTC
.,TRBJ1-3,.,TRBV5-4,CASSLGRAGNTIYF,TGTGCCAGCAGCTTGGGCAGGGCTGGAAACACCATATATTTT
.,TRBJ1-3,.,TRBV13,CASRSGISSGNTIYF,TGTGCCAGCAGGTCTGGGATCTCCTCTGGAAACACCATATATTTT
once,TRBJ2-1,.,TRBV5-1,CASSQVRGTDNEQFF,TGCGCCAGCAGCCAGGTGCGGGGGACAGACAATGAGCAGTTCTTC
.,TRBJ2-7,.,TRBV7-2,CASSTDLYEQYF,TGTGCCAGCAGTACCGACCTCTACGAGCAGTACTTC